The source of this T cell receptor (beta chain) is a study of breast tumors, draining lymph nodes, adjacent tissues. Germline V lookup: CDR1 SGHAT, CDR2 FQNNGV. The CDR3 sequence is 14 residues long. The V segment lost 5 bases and the J segment 1 base; nucleotides outside the gene matches: 4. The lymph nodes were axillary draining lymph nodes from breast cancer patients. TCRdb independently ran MiXCR on the multiplex PCR reads; one entry per CDR3 protein. The table has about 230,000 distinct CDR3 sequences, approximately 29% seen once. There are many counts of this clonotype. Its target is unknown. Whole-study results and caveats: That most tumor T cells come from lymph nodes remained unproven.

Sequencing was performed on axillary lymph node tissue. The sequence was obtained from a female donor with breast cancer. Some clones in this sample may be carry-over from other donors' samples. The rearrangement uses TRBV11-2 and TRBJ2-7; 8 bases fit TRBD1. CDR3 loop: CASSATGGSYEQYF. The DNA of the CDR3 is TGTGCCAGCAGCGCTACAGGGGGATCCTACGAGCAGTACTTC.